The 21 T cell receptor beta chains presented below share a single source sample, sequenced in a study of PD-L1 blockade in urothelial cancer. Generated by immunoSEQ multiplex PCR, the TCRdb table keeps only in-frame clones and is missing some. The sample has about 17,000 clones; approximately 90% are singletons. Time point here: pretreatment peripheral blood. Sequenced material: PBMCs, taken around atezolizumab (anti-PD-L1) treatment. These receptors originate from a man in his sixties or seventies with urothelial cancer.

DNA of the CDR3: TGTGCCAGCAGGACAGGGTTGAGCGGCACTGAAGCTTTCTTT. Translating it yields CASRTGLSGTEAFF. The chain links TRBV25-1 to TRBJ1-1, with 7 nucleotides matching TRBD1. V lost 6 bases, J lost 4 bases, and 8 bases stayed unmatched. The length of the CDR3 is 14 residues. The V gene's germline CDR1 is MGHDK and CDR2 SYGVNS.

The chain couples TRBV11-2 to TRBJ1-6, with 7 bases aligning to TRBD1. J lost 7 bases, V lost 0 bases, and 9 bases had no gene match. CDR1 and CDR2 (germline): SGHAT, FQNNGV. This CDR3 has 17 residues. The CDR3 protein is CASSLDLPGTANSPLHF. Written as DNA, the CDR3 is TGTGCCAGCAGCTTAGATCTCCCTGGGACAGCAAATTCACCCCTCCACTTT.

The chain combines TRBV18 with TRBJ2-7; D may be TRBD1 (5 bases). Germline V CDR1 and CDR2: KGHSH, LQKENI. Trimming took 3 bases from V and 6 from J, leaving 15 bases between them. This CDR3 spans 14 amino acids. CDR3 region: CASSPGRADGEQYF. The CDR3 DNA sequence: TGTGCCAGCTCACCGGGCAGGGCGGACGGCGAGCAGTACTTC.

Note on this clone: The same CDR3 can be traced to other DNA sequences in this sample. The J gene is TRBJ1-3, the V gene TRBV11-2; D is unresolved. The V end was cut by 5 bases, the J end by 0 bases, with 8 bases between. Looked up from germline, CDR1 is SGHAT and CDR2 is FQNNGV. This CDR3 is built from 14 residues. The CDR3 DNA sequence: TGTGCCAGCAGCCTAGGGAGCTCTGGAAACACCATATATTTT. Protein sequence: CASSLGSSGNTIYF.

This clone occurred once. V gene TRBV28 combines with J gene TRBJ1-5, with D maybe TRBD1 (5 bases). Trimming removed 2 bases at V and 7 bases at J, with 15 bases between. Germline V gene sequence: CDR1 MDHEN, CDR2 SYDVKM. This CDR3 is 15 amino acids long. CDR3 residues: CASSLTSGGTQPQHF. The CDR3 nucleotides read TGTGCCAGCAGTTTAACTTCCGGAGGGACCCAGCCCCAGCATTTT.

CDR3: CASSVEAGEQYF. The DNA for the CDR3 is TGTGCCAGCAGCGTCGAGGCGGGCGAGCAGTACTTC. V gene TRBV7-9 combines with J gene TRBJ2-7, with D tentatively TRBD2 (5 bases). Germline loops: CDR1 SEHNR, CDR2 FQNEAQ (reference sequence). V was cut by 5 bases and J by 6 bases, with 11 bases left in between. The CDR3 has 12 residues.

The rearrangement joins TRBV6-4 to TRBJ1-2, with D possibly matching TRBD1 (5 bases). Germline values: CDR1 MRHNA, CDR2 SNTAGT. The V and J ends lost 11 bases and 0 bases respectively, with 16 bases between them. The CDR3 has 14 residues. The DNA of the CDR3 is TGTGCCGGGGGGGGGACTCAATCTAACTATGGCTACACCTTC. It specifies CAGGGTQSNYGYTF.

This chain links TRBV6-1 with TRBJ2-5; a possible D gene is TRBD2 (7 bases). The CDR3 extends over 16 amino acids. Germline CDR1 MNHNS, CDR2 SASEGT. V lost 2 bases and J lost 5, with 18 bases in between. CDR3 protein: CASSEIREGGRETQYF. In nucleotides, the CDR3 is TGTGCCAGCAGTGAAATTAGGGAGGGGGGCCGGGAGACCCAGTACTTC.

The chain has TRBV12-1 and TRBJ1-2; the D call of TRBD1 is as the table states it, not checked on the DNA. TRBV12-1 is recorded as a pseudogene. CDR3 length equals 19 residues. The CDR3 spells CASSYRRYTGARVLYGYTF. CDR3 sequence (DNA): TGTGCCAGCAGCTACCGGCGGTACACAGGGGCCAGGGTCCTATATGGCTACACCTTC.

The chain links TRBV29-1 to TRBJ1-3; D remains unclear. The CDR3 is 13 residues long. Germline V gene sequence: CDR1 SQVTM, CDR2 ANQGSEA. The germline V and J ends were trimmed by 3 bases and 1 base, with 7 bases remaining between them. Here the CDR3 DNA reads TGCAGCGTTGATGGCAGATCTGGAAACACCATATATTTT. This translates into CSVDGRSGNTIYF.

V gene TRBV18 combines with J gene TRBJ2-7; D remains unclear. The CDR3 loop spans 14 amino acids. The V gene lost 2 bases and the J gene lost 6 bases, with 14 bases spanning the gap. The V gene's germline CDR1 is KGHSH and CDR2 LQKENI. CDR3 nucleotides: TGTGCCAGCTCACCAAGTCACTCCGCGTCCGAGCAGTACTTC. Protein product: CASSPSHSASEQYF.

The chain has TRBV6-1 and TRBJ1-1; TRBD1 matches at 7 bases. The CDR3 covers 15 residues. V lost 3 bases, J lost 6 bases, and 10 bases stayed unmatched. The germline gives CDR1 MNHNS, CDR2 SASEGT. The chain's CDR3 is CASSERTGAFPEAFF. The CDR3 coding sequence is TGTGCCAGCAGTGAGCGGACAGGCGCCTTCCCTGAAGCTTTCTTT.

The rearrangement joins TRBV4-1 to TRBJ1-1, with TRBD1 matching over 9 bases. V shed 4 bases and J 4 bases; nucleotides not matched to a gene: 10. The CDR3 extends over 16 amino acids. Germline assignment: CDR1 MGHRA and CDR2 YSYEKL. CDR3 amino acids: CASSPQRATGGTEAFF. The CDR3 region has the DNA TGCGCCAGCAGCCCCCAGCGGGCGACAGGGGGCACTGAAGCTTTCTTT.

The chain links TRBV11-2 to TRBJ2-7; 9 nucleotides line up with TRBD2. Per the germline V gene, CDR1 is SGHAT and CDR2 is FQNNGV. J lost 7 bases, V lost 5 bases, and 15 bases had no gene match. CDR3 length equals 16 residues. The CDR3 sequence: CASSTRGAGGNTEQYF. The CDR3 DNA reads as TGTGCCAGCAGCACCAGGGGCGCGGGGGGGAATACGGAGCAGTACTTC.

This clone has a single count. This chain links TRBV7-8 with TRBJ2-7; 7 bases match TRBD2. The germline V gene has CDR1 SGHVS and CDR2 FQNEAQ. The J segment lost 0 bases and the V segment lost 1 base, leaving 6 bases of the junction unmatched. This CDR3 is built from 16 residues. The CDR3: CASSLEVGGSSYEQYF. The CDR3 region has the DNA TGTGCCAGCAGCTTAGAGGTGGGAGGGAGCTCCTACGAGCAGTACTTC.

The chain employs TRBV9 and TRBJ2-7, with D hard to call. The germline gives CDR1 SGDLS, CDR2 YYNGEE. Trimming removed 3 bases from V and 0 bases from J, with 4 bases in between. The CDR3 is made up of 12 amino acids. This CDR3 reads CASSGYSYEQYF. CDR3 nucleotides: TGTGCCAGCAGCGGCTACTCCTACGAGCAGTACTTC. Looking up the rest from reference TRBV9 and TRBJ2-7 gives the full variable domain: DSGVTQTPKHLITATGQRVTLRCSPRSGDLSVYWYQQSLDQGLQFLIQYYNGEERAKGNILERFSAQQFPDLHSELNLSSLELGDSALYFCASSGYSYEQYFGPGTRLTVT.

This rearrangement joins TRBV7-2 to TRBJ2-5, with 9 bases lining up with TRBD2. Looked up from germline, CDR1 is SGHTA and CDR2 is FQGNSA. J gave up 4 bases and V 6 bases, and 3 bases lay outside the gene matches. The CDR3 length is 13 residues. The CDR3 is CASRKAGGETQYF. The CDR3 region has the DNA TGTGCCAGCAGGAAAGCGGGGGGAGAGACCCAGTACTTC.

CDR3 protein: CASSHRDRARTGELFF. The CDR3 DNA is TGTGCCAGCAGCCACAGGGACAGGGCAAGGACCGGGGAGCTGTTTTTT. The genes are TRBV6-6 and TRBJ2-2; 9 nucleotides align to TRBD1. CDR3 size: 16 residues. V lost 6 bases, J lost 5 bases, and 10 bases stayed unmatched. The germline V gene has CDR1 MNHNY and CDR2 SVGAGI (reference sequence).

V is TRBV7-8 and J is TRBJ2-2; tentative D call: TRBD1 (5 bases). The germline V gene has CDR1 SGHVS and CDR2 FQNEAQ. This CDR3 region has 16 residues. With 1 base removed from V and 6 bases from J, the gap between germline ends came to 15 bases. CDR3 sequence: CASSLGGSGWAGELFF. The CDR3 DNA reads TGTGCCAGCAGCTTAGGGGGCTCGGGTTGGGCCGGGGAGCTGTTTTTT.

The chain joins TRBV28 to TRBJ1-2, with 10 bases matching TRBD1. After removal of 4 bases from V and 4 bases from J, the junction contained 3 bases not matched to a gene. Germline V CDR1 and CDR2: MDHEN, SYDVKM. This CDR3 has 14 residues. CDR3 sequence: CASSSGQGSYGYTF. The CDR3 coding sequence is TGTGCCAGCAGTTCGGGACAGGGGTCCTATGGCTACACCTTC.

This rearrangement joins TRBV27 to TRBJ2-3; 7 nucleotides match TRBD2. There are 14 residues in the CDR3. CDR1 is MNHEY, CDR2 SMNVEV, per germline (reference sequence). J gave up 4 bases and V 5 bases, and 6 bases lay outside the gene matches. The CDR3 DNA reads TGTGCCAGCAGTGGGACTATATACTCAGATACGCAGTATTTT. This encodes CASSGTIYSDTQYF.